This is a list of T cell receptor beta chains from one sample in a study of blood T cells in healthy people across ages. One entry per CDR3 protein results from TCRdb running MiXCR on the 5' RACE reads. The repertoire holds over 1.5 million distinct CDR3 sequences, with roughly 50% as singletons. The material sequenced was blood. These receptors all stem from a woman between 40 and 50 years old in good health. Both conserved end residues are part of each CDR3.

TRBJ2-2 | TRBV5-1 | CASRRSGTTNTGELFF
TRBJ1-1 | TRBV19 | CASTIRTGKSEAFF
TRBJ2-1 | TRBV4-2 | CASSQAAGEKRLGGEQFF
TRBJ1-2 | TRBV5-5 | CASSSILTSEGANYGYTF
TRBJ1-1 | TRBV2 | CASAGQGNTEAFF
. | TRBV11-2 | CASSFIARETQYF
TRBJ2-7 | TRBV11-2 | CASSSPTSGGSYEQYF
TRBJ2-5 | TRBV5-1 | CASSWLTGFQETQYF
TRBJ2-1 | TRBV5-1 | CASSMGLGGDEQFF
TRBJ1-2 | TRBV7-2 | CASSLEYQDRHYDYGYTF
TRBJ2-3 | TRBV2 | CASSGSADLRDTQYF
TRBJ2-1 | TRBV7-2 | CASSSEAGGYNEQFF
TRBJ1-2 | TRBV4-1 | CASSQVEGAGYGYTF
TRBJ2-3 | TRBV10-1 | CASSNDRVRTDTQYF
TRBJ2-3 | TRBV5-1 | CASSFEPGLAGGNTQYF
TRBJ2-3 | TRBV6-4 | CASGERGGTDTQYF